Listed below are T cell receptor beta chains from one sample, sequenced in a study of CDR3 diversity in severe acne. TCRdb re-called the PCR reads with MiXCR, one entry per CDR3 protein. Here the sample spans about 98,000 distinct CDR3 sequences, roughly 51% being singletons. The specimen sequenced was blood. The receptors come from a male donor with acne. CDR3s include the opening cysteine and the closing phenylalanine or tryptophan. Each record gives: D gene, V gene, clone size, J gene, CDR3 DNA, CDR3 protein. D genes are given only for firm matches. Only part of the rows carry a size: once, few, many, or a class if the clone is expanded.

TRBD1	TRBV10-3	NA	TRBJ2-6	TGTGCCATCAGTGAAGGGACAGGGGACTCGTTGGCCAACGTCCTGACTTTC	CAISEGTGDSLANVLTF
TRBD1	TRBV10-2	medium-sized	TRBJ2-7	TGCGCCAGCAGTGGGGGAACGTGGGGACAGGAGTTCTACGAGCAGTACTTC	CASSGGTWGQEFYEQYF
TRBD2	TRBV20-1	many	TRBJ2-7	TGCAGTGCTATGGGACTAGCGGGAGAATCTTACGAGCAGTACTTC	CSAMGLAGESYEQYF
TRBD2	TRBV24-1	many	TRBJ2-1	TGTGCCACCAGATCTAGCGGGAATGAGCAGTTCTTC	CATRSSGNEQFF
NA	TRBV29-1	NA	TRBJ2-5	TGCAGCGTCTTAGGACCAGGGGAGACCCAGTACTTC	CSVLGPGETQYF
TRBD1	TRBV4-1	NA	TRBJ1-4	TGCGCCAGCAGCCAAGATCGGACAGGGGGCGAAAAACTGTTTTTT	CASSQDRTGGEKLFF
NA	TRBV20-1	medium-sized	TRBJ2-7	TGCAGTGCTCCCTCCCCGGGAGTCGACGAGCAGTACTTC	CSAPSPGVDEQYF
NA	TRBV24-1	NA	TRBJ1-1	TGTGCCACCAGTGAGGGACGGAACACTGAAGCTTTCTTT	CATSEGRNTEAFF
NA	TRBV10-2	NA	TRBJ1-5	TGCGCCAGCAGTCCAGGTGCTGCCAAGGAGCCCCAGCATTTT	CASSPGAAKEPQHF
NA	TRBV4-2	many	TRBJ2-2	TGTGCCAGCAGCCAAGATCTGGTCGCCGGGGAGCTGTTTTTT	CASSQDLVAGELFF